This T cell receptor (beta chain) was captured in a study of blood T cell repertoires in COVID-19. Across the whole study: Spain, Italy and the United States supplied samples that represented acute and convalescent COVID-19.

Cohort placement rested on clinical history that participants reported themselves. Germline CDR1 LGHNA, CDR2 YSLEER. The CDR3 is made up of 18 amino acids. V was trimmed by 2 bases and J by 2 bases, leaving 22 bases between them. Here immunoSEQ multiplex PCR was the method, and the copy in TCRdb shows in-frame clones only, minus some. The data show a few hundred thousand clones, roughly 89% seen once. The count of this clone is one. This receptor was taken from a woman aged 18-29 years who had recovered from COVID-19. The rearrangement uses TRBV4-3 and TRBJ2-7, with D tentatively TRBD1 (8 bases). Sequenced sample: PBMCs or T cells enriched from blood (not recorded which). In DNA form, the CDR3 reads TGCGCCAGCAGCCAAAAAACCACAGGGGGGGGGTTACCCTACGAGCAGTACTTC. It specifies CASSQKTTGGGLPYEQYF.